The 16 T cell receptor beta chains in this list originate from one sample, sequenced in a study of T cell changes during pregnancy in multiple sclerosis (dated by TCRdb to the late 2010s). Preparation of the library involved the immunoSEQ multiplex PCR assay. In its TCRdb copy, this immuneACCESS table keeps in-frame sequences only and misses some clones. Where compared with another copy, unresolved V genes explain less than half of these, and the others have no known cause. The sample table shows some 10,000 clones, and approximately 80% are seen once. The ten largest make up approximately 11% of the sample. The material sequenced was CD8+ T cells from peripheral blood mononuclear cells, taken after pregnancy. All receptors derive from a female donor in good health, enrolled as a control in a pregnancy study.

This rearrangement joins TRBV2 to TRBJ1-4, with D possibly being TRBD1 (5 bases). V gave up 2 bases and J gave up 8 bases, with 12 bases separating them. The CDR3 consists of 14 residues. Germline loops: CDR1 SNHLY, CDR2 FYNNEI. The CDR3 protein is CASSEWQGGEKLFF. Here the CDR3 DNA reads TGTGCCAGCAGTGAATGGCAGGGAGGGGAAAAACTGTTTTTT. The whole variable domain, remainder taken from reference TRBV2 and TRBJ1-4, is EPEVTQTPSHQVTQMGQEVILRCVPISNHLYFYWYRQILGQKVEFLVSFYNNEISEKSEIFDDQFSVERPDGSNFTLKIRSTKLEDSAMYFCASSEWQGGEKLFFGSGTQLSVL.

A single count supports this clone. The chain joins TRBV9 to TRBJ2-2; a weak D match, TRBD1 (5 bases). The length of the CDR3 is 14 residues. The V gene lost 0 bases and the J gene lost 4 bases, with 7 bases spanning the gap. Germline CDR1 is SGDLS and CDR2 is YYNGEE. CDR3 region: CASSVGGGTGELFF. The CDR3 DNA reads TGTGCCAGCAGCGTAGGGGGCGGCACCGGGGAGCTGTTTTTT.

The rearrangement links TRBV6-5 to TRBJ2-1; D is uncertain. This CDR3 is 15 amino acids long. Germline V CDR1 and CDR2: MNHEY, SVGAGI. V dropped 7 bases and J dropped 6 bases, with 19 bases sitting between them. The CDR3 sequence: CASTPEPSNINEQFF. The CDR3 DNA reads TGTGCCAGCACCCCGGAGCCGAGTAATATCAATGAGCAGTTCTTC.

This chain links TRBV6-6 with TRBJ2-7; no clear D gene. This CDR3 has 13 residues. Germline CDR1 reads MNHNY; CDR2 reads SVGAGI (reference sequence). V shed 6 bases and J shed 3 bases, with 12 bases lying between them. Here the CDR3 reads CASSPVGFYEQYF. The CDR3 DNA sequence: TGTGCCAGCAGCCCTGTCGGGTTCTACGAGCAGTACTTC.

CDR3 in DNA: TGTGCCAGCTCACCGCAGGGGGCCTTAAATCAGCCCCAGCATTTT. It yields the protein CASSPQGALNQPQHF. The rearrangement links TRBV18 to TRBJ1-5, with TRBD1 matching over 8 bases. Trimming took 3 bases from V and 4 from J; bases not matched to a gene: 5. From germline, CDR1 is KGHSH and CDR2 LQKENI. This CDR3 has 15 amino acids.

The CDR3: CATTRGESTDTQYF. Written as DNA, the CDR3 is TGTGCCACAACCCGGGGGGAAAGCACAGATACGCAGTATTTT. The chain recombines TRBV10-3 with TRBJ2-3; 7 bases agree with TRBD2. Unmatched junction bases numbered 7, after V lost 10 bases and J lost 0 bases. The CDR3 is 14 residues long. The germline gives CDR1 ENHRY, CDR2 SYGVKD.

This clone has only one observation. This chain links TRBV19 with TRBJ1-5, with D maybe TRBD1 (5 bases). Trimming left V 5 bases short and J 0 bases short, with 8 bases between. Per the germline V gene, CDR1 is LNHDA and CDR2 is SQIVND (reference sequence). CDR3 length: 14 amino acids. CDR3 region: CASSWGSSNQPQHF. The CDR3 nucleotides read TGTGCCAGTAGTTGGGGCAGTAGCAATCAGCCCCAGCATTTT.

This clone came up many times. V is TRBV30 and J is TRBJ1-1; the D gene is possibly TRBD1 (5 bases). The germline V gene encodes CDR1 GTSNPN and CDR2 SVGIG (reference sequence). V was pared by 5 bases and J by 6 bases, with 10 bases between. This CDR3 has 11 amino acids. The CDR3 DNA sequence: TGTGCCTGGTCCTTGGGGCCTGAAGCTTTCTTT. This encodes CAWSLGPEAFF.

CDR3 protein: CAALAGGRTYEQYF. The DNA of the CDR3 is TGTGCCGCGCTAGCGGGAGGGCGCACCTACGAGCAGTACTTC. The chain couples TRBV2 to TRBJ2-7, with 12 bases fitting TRBD2. The CDR3 spans 14 residues. V lost 11 bases to trimming and J lost 2 bases; unmatched junction nucleotides: 7. Germline V gives CDR1 SNHLY, CDR2 FYNNEI.

This chain joins TRBV7-6 and TRBJ2-1; 7 bases agree with TRBD1. V trimming: 6 bases; J trimming: 4 bases; junction bases outside the gene matches: 24. CDR3 length: 20 residues. The germline V gene has CDR1 SGHVS and CDR2 FNYEAQ. The CDR3 is CASSSVFCETGTDFYNEQFF. In nucleotides, the CDR3 is TGTGCCAGCAGTTCAGTGTTTTGCGAAACCGGGACAGACTTTTACAATGAGCAGTTCTTC.

This chain joins TRBV4-3 and TRBJ1-4; no reliable D call. This CDR3 spans 15 amino acids. The V gene's germline CDR1 is LGHNA and CDR2 YSLEER. Between the trimmed V and J ends, which lost 1 base and 8 bases, there was a span of 14 bases. CDR3 protein: CASSQGEAVAEKLFF. CDR3 nucleotide sequence: TGCGCCAGCAGCCAAGGGGAAGCGGTAGCAGAAAAACTGTTTTTT.

This chain uses TRBV27 with TRBJ2-3; 8 positions match TRBD2. J lost 2 bases, V lost 5 bases, and 9 bases had no gene match. Germline CDR1 is MNHEY and CDR2 is SMNVEV (reference sequence). The CDR3 covers 16 residues. The DNA of the CDR3 is TGTGCCAGCAGTACCCTAGAGCGGGAGAACACAGATACGCAGTATTTT. The encoded protein is CASSTLERENTDTQYF.

The J gene is TRBJ2-7, the V gene TRBV5-4, with D possibly TRBD2 on 5 matching bases. The CDR3 runs to 16 residues. Germline V gene sequence: CDR1 SGHNT, CDR2 YYREEE (reference sequence). V shed 0 bases and J shed 4 bases, with 17 bases lying between them. The CDR3 nucleotides read TGTGCCAGCAGCTTGGCCGCGGGCTCTCCCATTTACGAGCAGTACTTC. Translating it yields CASSLAAGSPIYEQYF. Together with reference TRBV5-4 and TRBJ2-7, the CDR3 gives the full variable domain: ETGVTQSPTHLIKTRGQQVTLRCSSQSGHNTVSWYQQALGQGPQFIFQYYREEENGRGNFPPRFSGLQFPNYSSELNVNALELDDSALYLCASSLAAGSPIYEQYFGPGTRLTVT.

The chain uses TRBV5-6 and TRBJ2-1; 14 positions match TRBD2. CDR1 and CDR2 (germline): SGHDT, YYEEEE. Unmatched junction bases numbered 4, after V lost 4 bases and J lost 7 bases. The CDR3 is made up of 15 amino acids. The CDR3 DNA reads as TGTGCCAGCAGCCTGGGACTAGCGGGAGTAAATGAGCAGTTCTTC. It encodes CASSLGLAGVNEQFF.

This chain connects TRBV7-8 to TRBJ1-5; weak D call: TRBD1 (5 bases). The CDR3 consists of 17 residues. CDR1 and CDR2 from the germline V gene are SGHVS and FQNEAQ. V lost 5 bases to trimming and J lost 2 bases, with 19 bases between them. As DNA, the CDR3 is TGTGCCAGCAGCCCTAGGGCAGGGAGGGTTGGCAATCAGCCCCAGCATTTT. Translation: CASSPRAGRVGNQPQHF.

The V gene is TRBV6-4, the J gene TRBJ2-1; 7 bases agree with TRBD2. This CDR3 is built from 13 residues. Trimming took 4 bases from V and 7 from J; bases not matched to a gene: 4. CDR1 is MRHNA and CDR2 is SNTAGT in the germline V gene. The CDR3 DNA reads TGTGCCAGCAGTGCGGGAGCGGGAAATGAGCAGTTCTTC. It yields the protein CASSAGAGNEQFF.